These 32 T cell receptor beta chains were sequenced from one sample in a study of T cells in Graves' hyperthyroidism and ophthalmopathy. Regions amplified from RNA transcripts were the TCR beta CDR3 regions. Researchers ran a first-round RT-PCR on the TCR CDR3 using the HTBI primer set. One entry per CDR3 protein results from TCRdb running MiXCR on the multiplex PCR reads. The sample consists of about 350,000 distinct CDR3 sequences, around a sixth of them appearing once. The sample comprised blood. These receptors all come from a woman aged 40-49 years with Graves' ophthalmopathy.

This clonotype occurred many times. The chain is built from TRBV4-1 and TRBJ1-5, with unresolved D. This CDR3 spans 15 amino acids. Germline V gene sequence: CDR1 MGHRA, CDR2 YSYEKL. V lost 0 bases and J lost 4, with 10 bases in between. CDR3 region: CASSQDLYGNQPQHF. CDR3 sequence (DNA): TGCGCCAGCAGCCAAGATTTGTACGGGAATCAGCCCCAGCATTTT.

This clonotype was seen repeatedly, ten times or more. The V and J genes are TRBV4-1 and TRBJ1-1; D perhaps matches TRBD1 (5 bases). V was cut by 1 base and J by 11 bases, with 17 bases left in between. This CDR3 spans 14 amino acids. Looked up from germline, CDR1 is MGHRA and CDR2 is YSYEKL. CDR3: CASSQAGTVGEAFF. The CDR3 coding sequence is TGCGCCAGCAGCCAAGCTGGGACCGTCGGGGAGGCTTTCTTT.

The table lists this clonotype with many counts. V gene TRBV29-1 combines with J gene TRBJ2-7; D call uncertain. The CDR3 runs to 12 residues. Deletions cut 5 bases from V and 5 bases from J, with 13 bases between. Germline V lookup: CDR1 SQVTM, CDR2 ANQGSEA. In DNA, the CDR3 is TGCAGCGTTAAACAGCCGGTTCACGAGCAGTACTTC. Its translation is CSVKQPVHEQYF.

This clonotype was recorded at least ten times. The chain combines TRBV18 with TRBJ2-5; no firm D call. CDR3 size: 15 residues. Trimming left V 4 bases short and J 1 base short, with 13 bases between. Germline V gene sequence: CDR1 KGHSH, CDR2 LQKENI. The CDR3 here is CASSQTGRRQETQYF. CDR3 DNA sequence: TGTGCCAGCTCACAAACCGGACGGCGCCAAGAGACCCAGTACTTC.

This clonotype turned up a few times. The chain uses TRBV6-2 or TRBV6-3 and TRBJ2-7; 11 bases map to TRBD2. V shed 0 bases and J 0 bases; nucleotides not matched to a gene: 16. CDR3 size: 21 residues. The germline V gene has CDR1 MNHEY and CDR2 SVGEGT. The DNA of the CDR3 is TGTGCCAGCAGTTACTCGATGGGACCCGGACTAGCGGGTCTCCGCTCCTACGAGCAGTACTTC. It translates to CASSYSMGPGLAGLRSYEQYF.

There are many counts of this clonotype. The chain recombines TRBV7-8 with TRBJ1-5; 7 bases fit TRBD1. Germline V lookup: CDR1 SGHVS, CDR2 FQNEAQ. J was trimmed by 4 bases and V by 0 bases; bases with no gene match: 6. The CDR3 totals 16 residues. DNA for the CDR3: TGTGCCAGCAGCTTAGCACTGACAGGGCGAAATCAGCCCCAGCATTTT. Protein: CASSLALTGRNQPQHF.

This clonotype was recorded at least ten times. This rearrangement joins TRBV5-4 to TRBJ2-7; TRBD1 or TRBD2 may be the D gene (6 bases each). The ends were cut back, 4 bases at V and 2 bases at J, with 13 bases in the middle. Germline-derived CDR1 and CDR2 are SGHNT and YYREEE (reference sequence). CDR3 size: 14 residues. DNA for the CDR3: TGTGCCAGCAGCGGGGGGCCAGGGGCCTACGAGCAGTACTTC. Translating gives CASSGGPGAYEQYF.

This clonotype was detected only a few times. The J gene is TRBJ2-2, the V gene TRBV6-5; 9 bases match TRBD2. With V trimmed by 1 base and J by 5 bases, 8 bases remained unmatched. This CDR3 contains 17 residues. Germline V gene sequence: CDR1 MNHEY, CDR2 SVGAGI. The CDR3 DNA is TGTGCCAGCAGTTACTTTCCCGGGACTAGCCTGACCGGGGAGCTGTTTTTT. Translating it yields CASSYFPGTSLTGELFF.

Many counts were recorded for this clonotype. The CDR3 nucleotides are TGTGCCAGCAAAGTAGGCGCGGGTGAGCAGTACTTC. As protein: CASKVGAGEQYF. The chain combines TRBV28 with TRBJ2-7; D may be TRBD2 (5 bases). CDR1 and CDR2 (germline): MDHEN, SYDVKM. The CDR3 loop spans 12 amino acids. Trimming shortened V by 7 bases and J by 7 bases, and 14 bases separated the two germline ends. The whole variable domain, remainder taken from reference TRBV28 and TRBJ2-7, is DVKVTQSSRYLVKRTGEKVFLECVQDMDHENMFWYRQDPGLGLRLIYFSYDVKMKEKGDIPEGYSVSREKKERFSLILESASTNQTSMYLCASKVGAGEQYFGPGTRLTVT.

The sample holds a few counts of this clonotype. The gene calls are TRBV6-6 and TRBJ2-7; TRBD2 agrees at 14 bases. Germline V CDR1 and CDR2: MNHNY, SVGAGI (reference sequence). The CDR3 extends over 15 amino acids. The ends lost 7 bases at V and 7 bases at J; junction bases unmatched: 9. CDR3 bases: TGTGCCAGCAAGGGACTAGCGGGAGAGGGACGGGAGCAGTACTTC. Encoded protein: CASKGLAGEGREQYF.

This clonotype came up once. At one boundary the junction diverges from the germline segment, which might be a read error. The chain has TRBV19 and TRBJ2-2; 7 bases align to TRBD1. The CDR3 runs 15 residues. Germline lookup yields CDR1 LNHDA and CDR2 SQIVND (reference sequence). CDR3 protein: CVSSQRGRVTGELFF. The CDR3 nucleotides are TGTGTCAGTAGTCAGAGGGGGCGAGTGACCGGGGAGCTGTTTTTT.

Of note for this clonotype: A much larger clone differs from this one at a single base, so this may be a read error. The chain employs TRBV5-6 and TRBJ2-7, with TRBD2 matching 7 bases. The CDR3 is 16 amino acids. Per the germline V gene, CDR1 is SGHDT and CDR2 is YYEEEE. The CDR3 is CVSSRQRSGTQYEQYF. The CDR3 bases are TGTGTCAGCAGCCGACAGAGGAGCGGGACCCAATACGAGCAGTACTTC.

This clonotype was found many times. This chain uses TRBV11-2 with TRBJ2-7; TRBD1 might be the D (6 bases). Trimming cost V 4 bases and J 6 bases, with 16 bases left between them. The CDR3 is made up of 14 amino acids. Germline V gene data show CDR1 as SGHAT and CDR2 as FQNNGV. CDR3 protein: CASSSGTYSPEQYF. The CDR3 DNA reads TGTGCCAGCAGCTCCGGGACATACTCTCCCGAGCAGTACTTC.

This clonotype was recorded many times. The chain uses TRBV6-5 and TRBJ2-5; TRBD1 matches at 9 bases. This CDR3 comprises 14 residues. Per germline, CDR1 MNHEY and CDR2 SVGAGI. J was trimmed by 5 bases and V by 8 bases; bases with no gene match: 9. The CDR3 sequence is CASSIGTGRETQYF. For the CDR3, the DNA is TGTGCCAGCTCGATCGGGACAGGGAGGGAGACCCAGTACTTC.

This clonotype was observed many times. The rearrangement uses TRBV29-1 and TRBJ2-5; the match to TRBD2 covers 7 bases. Per germline, CDR1 SQVTM and CDR2 ANQGSEA. This CDR3 has 16 amino acids. V shed 3 bases and J 5 bases; nucleotides not matched to a gene: 15. Written as DNA, the CDR3 is TGCAGCGTTGAGGGAGGGGTCACTCCCCCCTACGAGACCCAGTACTTC. This translates into CSVEGGVTPPYETQYF.

The CDR3 sequence: CASGLSSGNTIYF. DNA for the CDR3: TGTGCCAGCGGACTTTCCTCTGGAAACACCATATATTTT. The chain has TRBV3-1 and TRBJ1-3; no clear D. V lost 8 bases and J 0 bases, leaving 8 bases between the germline ends. The CDR3 spans 13 residues. Germline CDR1 and CDR2: LGHDT and YNNKEL (reference sequence).

Comment on this clonotype: This CDR3 is missing its conserved last phenylalanine or tryptophan, likely due to a read error. V usage is TRBV18 and J usage is TRBJ1-1; D is unclear. The germline V gene has CDR1 KGHSH and CDR2 LQKENI. CDR3 length equals 12 residues. Trimming stripped 5 bases from V and 0 bases from J, with 4 bases between. CDR3 nucleotide sequence: TGTGCCAGCTCAAAGATGAACACTGAAGCTTTCTCT. Translated: CASSKMNTEAFS.

This clonotype has ten or more counts. J is TRBJ2-5 and V is TRBV5-5; 9 positions match TRBD2. CDR1 is SGHKS and CDR2 is YYEKEE in the germline V gene (reference sequence). The CDR3 totals 14 residues. Trimming cost V 4 bases and J 3 bases; bases outside gene matches: 4. The DNA for the CDR3 is TGTGCCAGCAGCAAAATAGCGGGAGAAGAGACCCAGTACTTC. Translating it yields CASSKIAGEETQYF.

In this sample, this clonotype turned up many times. The chain links TRBV28 to TRBJ1-5; D is possibly TRBD1 (5 bases). This CDR3 is 12 amino acids long. CDR1 is MDHEN and CDR2 is SYDVKM in the germline V gene. Trimming took off 4 bases at V and 12 bases at J, with 13 bases between the two ends. In nucleotides, the CDR3 is TGTGCCAGCAGTTCCTACGGGGACCGCCAGCATTTT. Its protein product is CASSSYGDRQHF. Full variable domain (missing parts from reference TRBV28 and TRBJ1-5): DVKVTQSSRYLVKRTGEKVFLECVQDMDHENMFWYRQDPGLGLRLIYFSYDVKMKEKGDIPEGYSVSREKKERFSLILESASTNQTSMYLCASSSYGDRQHFGDGTRLSIL.

The chain couples TRBV28 to TRBJ1-1; unclear D gene. The CDR3 covers 10 residues. Germline V gene sequence: CDR1 MDHEN, CDR2 SYDVKM. V lost 6 bases to trimming and J lost 6 bases, with 5 bases between them. The CDR3 reads CASSDPEAFF. The CDR3 nucleotides are TGTGCCAGCAGCGACCCTGAAGCTTTCTTT.

The V and J genes are TRBV12-3 or TRBV12-4 and TRBJ2-2; TRBD2 agrees at 13 bases. The CDR3 is made up of 17 amino acids. The junction had 3 bases not matched to a gene; V was cut back by 4 bases and J by 1 base. DNA of the CDR3: TGTGCCAGCAGTTACTGGACTAGCGGGAGGAACACCGGGGAGCTGTTTTTT. Encoded protein: CASSYWTSGRNTGELFF.

The chain recombines TRBV28 with TRBJ2-7, with 9 bases lining up with TRBD1. This CDR3 is built from 15 residues. Germline values: CDR1 MDHEN, CDR2 SYDVKM. V gave up 6 bases and J gave up 4 bases; unmatched junction bases: 10. This CDR3 is CASSAGTGNRYEQYF. Written as DNA, the CDR3 is TGTGCCAGCAGCGCGGGGACAGGGAATAGATACGAGCAGTACTTC.

This clonotype has at least ten counts. J is TRBJ2-6 and V is TRBV30; D is uncertain. The CDR3 has 13 residues. Germline lookup yields CDR1 GTSNPN and CDR2 SVGIG (reference sequence). V lost 7 bases and J lost 0, with 7 bases in between. The CDR3 reads CASDDSGANVLTF. The CDR3 DNA sequence: TGTGCCTCTGACGACTCTGGGGCCAACGTCCTGACTTTC.

Points on this clonotype: The junction differs from germline at one of its ends, possibly a read error. V usage is TRBV20-1 and J usage is TRBJ1-2, with D maybe TRBD1 (5 bases). This CDR3 has 14 residues. The V gene's germline CDR1 is DFQATT and CDR2 SNEGSKA (reference sequence). Here the CDR3 DNA reads TGCAGTGCTGTGGGACTCAGGCAGGCAGGTGGCTACATCTTC. Translated: CSAVGLRQAGGYIF.

The genes are TRBV28 and TRBJ2-7, with TRBD2 identical over 7 bases. The CDR3 has 16 amino acids. Trimming cost V 3 bases and J 0 bases; bases outside gene matches: 8. Germline CDR1 reads MDHEN; CDR2 reads SYDVKM. The CDR3 DNA sequence: TGTGCCAGCAGTTTTCGTCTAGCGGAGCTCTCCTACGAGCAGTACTTC. Translation: CASSFRLAELSYEQYF.

Many counts were recorded for this clonotype. The chain recombines TRBV6-4 with TRBJ1-1; weak D call: TRBD1 (6 bases). V dropped 3 bases and J dropped 5 bases, with 10 bases sitting between them. Germline V gene sequence: CDR1 MRHNA, CDR2 SNTAGT. The CDR3 extends over 13 amino acids. CDR3 in amino acids: CASSEGAGTEAFF. In DNA form, the CDR3 reads TGTGCCAGCAGTGAGGGGGCAGGGACTGAAGCTTTCTTT.

This clonotype has ten or more counts. The chain is built from TRBV9 and TRBJ2-4; D possibly uses TRBD1 or TRBD2 (7 bases each). The CDR3 spans 13 residues. V was pared by 3 bases and J by 6 bases, with 10 bases between. Germline CDR1 is SGDLS and CDR2 is YYNGEE. CDR3 bases: TGTGCCAGCAGCGCCAGGGGGGGAAACATTCAGTACTTC. This encodes CASSARGGNIQYF.

This clonotype was recorded many times. The chain recombines TRBV5-4 with TRBJ2-2, with 7 nucleotides matching TRBD2. Germline V CDR1 and CDR2: SGHNT, YYREEE (reference sequence). The CDR3 is 16 residues long. J lost 5 bases, V lost 0 bases, and 7 bases had no gene match. The CDR3 nucleotides are TGTGCCAGCAGCTTGGACTTGACCGGGGGGACCGGGGAGCTGTTTTTT. This codes for CASSLDLTGGTGELFF.

This clonotype was seen at least ten times. This sequence joins TRBV13 and TRBJ2-2, with TRBD1 matching 11 bases. The germline V gene has CDR1 PRHDT and CDR2 FYEKMQ (reference sequence). V lost 0 bases and J lost 3; bases outside the gene matches: 0. The CDR3 has 16 residues. CDR3 amino acids: CASSLGDRGHTGELFF. The CDR3 bases are TGTGCCAGCAGCTTAGGGGACAGGGGGCACACCGGGGAGCTGTTTTTT.

This clonotype was recorded many times. This may stem from a read error, because a much larger clone lies one nucleotide away. V gene TRBV6-1 combines with J gene TRBJ2-2; 9 positions agree with TRBD2. There are 16 residues in the CDR3. J was trimmed by 2 bases and V by 4 bases; bases with no gene match: 5. Germline-derived CDR1 and CDR2 are MNHNS and SASEGT. This CDR3 reads CASSVLAGVNTGELFF. CDR3 nucleotides: TGTGCCAGCAGTGTCTTAGCGGGAGTTAACACCGGGGAGCTGTTTTTT.

There are many counts of this clonotype. The chain links TRBV6-5 to TRBJ1-2, with TRBD1 as a possible D gene (5 bases). Germline CDR1 and CDR2: MNHEY and SVGAGI. The CDR3 totals 13 residues. Trimming left V 7 bases short and J 2 bases short, with 11 bases between. CDR3 sequence (DNA): TGTGCCAGCACTCTCACAGGAAACTATGGCTACACCTTC. It encodes CASTLTGNYGYTF.

This clonotype was recorded at least ten times. The chain is built from TRBV2 and TRBJ1-6; D is ambiguous. V lost 7 bases and J lost 0, with 16 bases in between. The germline CDR1 and CDR2 sequences are SNHLY and FYNNEI. The CDR3 contains 17 residues. This CDR3 reads CASTRRRVGSYNSPLHF. CDR3 bases: TGTGCCAGCACACGACGAAGGGTGGGCTCCTATAATTCACCCCTCCACTTT.